A selection of T cell receptor beta chains follows, all from one sample in a study of shared clonotypes between healthy human individuals. Measured with immunoSEQ multiplex PCR; TCRdb has only the in-frame clones, and not every one. The sample carries some 1,600,000 clones, 98% recorded once. Sequencing was carried out using naive CD4+ T cells sorted from blood. These receptors were obtained from a man aged 25 to 40 in good health. The CDR3 runs from the conserved cysteine through the conserved F or W.

>TRBV7-3
CASSLNRLGGTDTQYF
>TRBV7-2
CASSFTSGGSYEQYF
>TRBV29-1
CSGARVGETQYF
>TRBV5-5
CASSGPGLDEETQYF
>TRBV28
CASSFQTLNQPQHF
>TRBV29-1
CSVAGIGNTEAFF
>TRBV18
CASSRDRGYEQYF
>TRBV5-1
CASTLLASGSYEQFF
>TRBV2
CASRDRTRTDTQYF
>TRBV2
CASGTRSSGYNEQFF
>TRBV9
CASSVTNNEQFF
>TRBV2
CASSLNGYYGYTF
>TRBV29-1
CSAQGLSYEQYF
>TRBV14
CASSPQERVSTDTQYF
>TRBV20-1
CSARDRETQYF
>TRBV2
CASREPGARGYTF
>TRBV30
CAWSLGGFGQFF
>TRBV7-7
CASSSQTGGWETQYF
>TRBV11-2
CASRGTQLFF
>TRBV7-9
CASSDGTVNEKLFF
>TRBV5-5
CASSRAGTTDTQYF
>TRBV5-1
CASSLTYRLISTGELFF
>TRBV30
CAFTSSGSYNEQFF
>TRBV2
CASSEFSGRYEQYF
>TRBV25-1
CASSDSTSTDTQYF
>TRBV7-9
CASSLELFSGANVLTF
>TRBV11-2
CASSLDSNQPQHF
>TRBV7-9
CASSDNQPFCEQYF
>TRBV18
CASSPNRHSGNTIYF
>TRBV15
CATSRDLAGVGGELFF
>TRBV28
CASSFPPAPGEKLFF
>TRBV12-2
CASRLYGEKNIQYF
>TRBV9
CASSPTVSSYNEQFF
>TRBV9
CASSPDPFFGTEAFF
>TRBV5-1
CASSLQGAGANVLTF